Each of the 12 T cell receptor beta chains below was sequenced from the same sample in a study of blood T cell repertoires in COVID-19. The table came from immunoSEQ multiplex PCR; TCRdb's copy has only in-frame clones and leaves some out. The profile shows tens of thousands of clones, roughly 88% of them singletons. Sequenced input: peripheral blood. The source of these receptors is a man in his sixties with acute or convalescent COVID-19.

The chain uses TRBV27 and TRBJ2-2, with 7 nucleotides matching TRBD1. CDR1 and CDR2 from the germline V gene are MNHEY and SMNVEV (reference sequence). The V and J ends lost 6 bases and 1 base, in that order; junction bases with no gene match: 14. The CDR3 runs 18 residues. The CDR3 loop is CASRQKKLGTVNTGELFF. CDR3 in DNA: TGTGCCAGCAGACAAAAGAAGCTCGGGACAGTGAACACCGGGGAGCTGTTTTTT.

This chain joins TRBV19 and TRBJ1-3, with D hard to call. The V and J ends lost 7 bases and 0 bases respectively, with 13 bases between them. Germline V gene sequence: CDR1 LNHDA, CDR2 SQIVND (reference sequence). The CDR3 length is 15 residues. CDR3 residues: CASTPGESSGNTIYF. Written as DNA, the CDR3 is TGTGCCAGTACACCCGGAGAAAGCTCTGGAAACACCATATATTTT. The variable domain in full, completed from reference TRBV19 and TRBJ1-3, reads DGGITQSPKYLFRKEGQNVTLSCEQNLNHDAMYWYRQDPGQGLRLIYYSQIVNDFQKGDIAEGYSVSREKKESFPLTVTSAQKNPTAFYLCASTPGESSGNTIYFGEGSWLTVV.

This sequence joins TRBV2 and TRBJ1-1; 8 positions match TRBD1. From germline, CDR1 is SNHLY and CDR2 FYNNEI. The CDR3 contains 15 residues. Germline trimming cut 6 bases from V and 1 base from J; bases unmatched to any gene: 7. The CDR3 here is CASSERTGRNTEAFF. The CDR3 DNA reads as TGTGCCAGCAGCGAACGGACAGGGCGGAACACTGAAGCTTTCTTT.

The chain employs TRBV6-5 and TRBJ2-5; tentative D call: TRBD2 (6 bases). V shed 6 bases and J shed 4 bases, with 9 bases lying between them. Looked up from germline, CDR1 is MNHEY and CDR2 is SVGAGI. CDR3 length: 12 amino acids. The CDR3 coding sequence is TGTGCCAGCAGGGAGGGGCGAGAGACCCAGTACTTC. It is translated as CASREGRETQYF.

The table lists this clone with a few counts. The chain employs TRBV18 and TRBJ2-1, with D possibly matching TRBD2 (6 bases). Looked up from germline, CDR1 is KGHSH and CDR2 is LQKENI. The CDR3 spans 17 residues. Trimming pared 3 bases from V and 4 bases from J, leaving 19 bases between. CDR3 coding DNA: TGTGCCAGCTCACCCCAGGGACCTATCGGGGGATACAATGAGCAGTTCTTC. As protein: CASSPQGPIGGYNEQFF.

The chain links TRBV6-5 to TRBJ2-7, with TRBD1 identical over 12 bases. CDR1 is MNHEY and CDR2 is SVGAGI in the germline V gene. Trimming took 6 bases from V and 5 from J; bases not matched to a gene: 8. This CDR3 is 15 amino acids long. CDR3 DNA sequence: TGTGCCAGCAGAGGTCCGGGACAGGGGGCGAACGAGCAGTACTTC. It specifies CASRGPGQGANEQYF.

The CDR3: CASSRDFNSPLHF. The CDR3, as DNA: TGTGCCAGCAGCCGGGACTTTAATTCACCCCTCCACTTT. This chain connects TRBV7-9 to TRBJ1-6, with TRBD1 as a possible D gene (5 bases). The CDR3 is made up of 13 amino acids. V was pared by 5 bases and J by 6 bases, with 8 bases between. Germline V gene sequence: CDR1 SEHNR, CDR2 FQNEAQ (reference sequence).

The CDR3 DNA is TGTGCCAGCTCACCTGGGGGGGTGCCCAATGAGCAGTTCTTC. This gives the protein CASSPGGVPNEQFF. The gene calls are TRBV18 and TRBJ2-1; 7 nucleotides align to TRBD2. The CDR3 totals 14 residues. With 3 bases clipped from V and 6 bases from J, the junction kept 5 bases outside the gene matches. The germline CDR1 and CDR2 sequences are KGHSH and LQKENI.

The chain has TRBV18 and TRBJ2-5, with TRBD2 matching 7 bases. This CDR3 comprises 14 residues. Germline CDR1 KGHSH, CDR2 LQKENI. The V and J ends lost 3 bases and 3 bases, in that order; junction bases with no gene match: 4. The CDR3 loop is CASSPSREEETQYF. As DNA, the CDR3 is TGTGCCAGCTCACCTTCACGGGAGGAAGAGACCCAGTACTTC.

The chain is built from TRBV9 and TRBJ2-1; possible D gene TRBD2, 5 bases. V lost 6 bases, J lost 7 bases, and 20 bases lay in between. CDR3 length equals 15 residues. Germline V CDR1 and CDR2: SGDLS, YYNGEE. CDR3 sequence reads: CASTNSLASINEQFF. CDR3 in DNA: TGTGCCAGCACCAATAGTCTAGCATCAATAAATGAGCAGTTCTTC.

With respect to this clone: Germline and junction disagree at one end, which may indicate a read error. This chain joins TRBV27 and TRBJ1-5; TRBD1 aligns across 10 bases. Germline loops: CDR1 MNHEY, CDR2 SMNVEV (reference sequence). The CDR3 is made up of 15 amino acids. The CDR3 spells CASSLLGTGDQPQHF. CDR3 nucleotides: TGTGCCAGCAGCTTATTAGGGACAGGGGATCAGCCCCAGCATTTT.

In its sample, this clone was seen many times. The chain employs TRBV27 and TRBJ1-6; D is unresolved. Germline V gene sequence: CDR1 MNHEY, CDR2 SMNVEV (reference sequence). CDR3 size: 14 residues. Trimming took 5 bases from V and 7 from J, leaving 12 bases between them. CDR3 sequence (DNA): TGTGCCAGCAGTGACGGACTTTGGAATTCACCCCTCCACTTT. This encodes CASSDGLWNSPLHF.